The clone carrying this TCR beta chain was counted at least ten times. What it recognizes is unknown. RNA transcripts served as the template for amplifying TCR beta CDR3 regions. The HTBI primer set drove a first-round RT-PCR of the TCR CDR3. TCRdb processed the multiplex PCR reads anew with MiXCR; each CDR3 protein has one entry. The sample includes around 300,000 distinct CDR3 sequences, over 11% of them seen just once. Fresh peripheral blood, 7.5 to 10 ml, yielded the PBMCs. These data belong to a study of T cells in Graves' hyperthyroidism and ophthalmopathy. This CDR3 has 13 residues. Germline values: CDR1 KGHSH, CDR2 LQKENI. Trimming cost V 6 bases and J 10 bases, with 18 bases left between them. Study observations and caveats: Ophthalmopathy onset followed model prediction by a median approximately 6.2 months. Blood also contained most expanded thyroid clonotypes above 0.001.

This chain joins TRBV18 and TRBJ1-1; D ambiguous. The TCR sequence derives from a woman between 25 and 40 years old with Graves' hyperthyroidism. The sequencing input was blood. The CDR3 sequence: CASSPRGREGAFF. CDR3 bases: TGTGCCAGCTCCCCGCGAGGGCGGGAAGGAGCTTTCTTT. The whole variable domain, remainder taken from reference TRBV18 and TRBJ1-1, is NAGVMQNPRHLVRRRGQEARLRCSPMKGHSHVYWYRQLPEEGLKFMVYLQKENIIDESGMPKERFSAEFPKEGPSILRIQQVVRGDSAAYFCASSPRGREGAFFGQGTRLTVV.